The TCR beta chain under discussion was sequenced for a study of T cells in Graves' hyperthyroidism and ophthalmopathy. Reasons for excluding patients were uncontrolled infection, other autoimmune disease, pregnancy or lactation. Study observations and caveats: Most clonotypes expanded in the thyroid (above 0.001) were also present in blood.

The junction had 8 bases not matched to a gene; V was cut back by 6 bases and J by 7 bases. The CDR3 spans 14 residues. The germline V gene has CDR1 MNHNS and CDR2 SASEGT. This clonotype was recorded only once. Antigen specificity is unknown. TCR beta CDR3 sequences were amplified from RNA transcripts. The primer set for the first-round RT-PCR of the TCR CDR3 was HTBI. One entry per CDR3 protein, called by TCRdb with MiXCR from the multiplex PCR reads. The sample includes 650,000 to 850,000 distinct CDR3 sequences, 18% of them seen just once. Source material: blood. The origin of this receptor is a woman aged 45-65 years with Graves' hyperthyroidism that later progressed to Graves' ophthalmopathy. The chain carries TRBV6-1 and TRBJ2-5; TRBD1 aligns across 10 bases. The CDR3 DNA reads as TGTGCCAGCAGGACAGGGGGCTGGGGAGGGACCCAGTACTTC. Its translation: CASRTGGWGGTQYF.